This T cell receptor beta chain emerged from a study of chemoradiotherapy in HPV16-positive cancers. Germline CDR1 is SGHNT and CDR2 is YYREEE (reference sequence). The V gene lost 0 bases and the J gene lost 6 bases, with 15 bases spanning the gap. This CDR3 has 15 residues. The data were produced by immunoSEQ multiplex PCR, yet TCRdb's version contains in-frame clones alone and is incomplete. Among 9,500 to 15,000 clones listed, 86% were seen once. This sample comprised blood, obtained from a patient who underwent chemoradiotherapy. The source is a human donor with HPV-associated anogenital cancer. The chain links TRBV5-4 to TRBJ1-2, with D tentatively TRBD1 (6 bases). CDR3 protein: CASSLETAQGHGYTF. DNA for the CDR3: TGTGCCAGCAGCTTGGAAACCGCGCAGGGGCATGGCTACACCTTC.